The clone carrying this T cell receptor beta chain has ten or more counts. The germline V gene encodes CDR1 SGHRS and CDR2 YFSETQ. The length of the CDR3 is 16 residues. Trimming cost V 1 base and J 4 bases; bases outside gene matches: 3. Sequencing libraries for TCR beta were prepared with iRepertoire HTBI primers and Arm-PCR of CDR3 regions. TCRdb independently ran MiXCR on the multiplex PCR reads; one entry per CDR3 protein. Of 560,000 or so distinct CDR3 sequences listed, about 16% are singletons. The sample comes from a study of regulatory T cells in long-lasting Graves disease. The time point: newly diagnosed GD, antithyroid drugs for less than 3 months. The TCR library used RNA extracted from PBMCs. A further study also used this sample, focusing on T cells in Graves' hyperthyroidism and ophthalmopathy.

Sequenced material: peripheral blood mononuclear cells (PBMCs), taken at new diagnosis, from a patient treated with antithyroid drugs. The source is a man aged 18 to 29 with Graves disease. The rearrangement joins TRBV5-1 to TRBJ2-1; 12 nucleotides agree with TRBD2. In DNA, the CDR3 is TGCGCCAGCAGCTTGACCCTAGCGGGAGGGTACAATGAGCAGTTCTTC. It specifies CASSLTLAGGYNEQFF.